What follows are 24 T cell receptor beta chains derived from one specimen sequenced in a study of blood T cell repertoires in COVID-19. TCRdb keeps only in-frame clones here, not all; method: immunoSEQ multiplex PCR. Among 300,000 to 400,000 clones listed, about 89% were seen once. Input material: peripheral blood. The receptors were sampled from a woman in her forties or fifties with COVID-19, enrolled during active disease.

Remarks on this clone: At one end the junction does not follow the germline gene, possibly because of a read error. The same CDR3 also results from other DNA sequences found in this sample. The chain links TRBV30 to TRBJ2-7; weak D call: TRBD2 (5 bases). The germline CDR1 and CDR2 sequences are GTSNPN and SVGIG (reference sequence). The CDR3 is made up of 14 amino acids. The CDR3 DNA is TGTGCCTGGAGTGGCCGGGGTCTTACCTACGAACAGTACTTC. Translation: CAWSGRGLTYEQYF.

This clone occurred once. This rearrangement joins TRBV4-1 to TRBJ2-1; D gene unclear. The CDR3 extends over 12 amino acids. Germline V CDR1 and CDR2: MGHRA, YSYEKL. Between the trimmed V and J ends, which lost 5 bases and 2 bases, there was a span of 4 bases. This chain's CDR3 is CASSTTYNEQFF. The DNA of the CDR3 is TGCGCCAGCAGCACAACCTACAATGAGCAGTTCTTC.

The chain uses TRBV27 and TRBJ1-6; 9 bases are shared with TRBD1. Germline V gene data show CDR1 as MNHEY and CDR2 as SMNVEV (reference sequence). This CDR3 is 15 amino acids long. J was trimmed by 10 bases and V by 6 bases; bases with no gene match: 10. The CDR3 DNA reads as TGTGCCAGCAGACCCGGACAGGGGAAGGCCTCACCCCTCCACTTT. Translating it yields CASRPGQGKASPLHF.

V and J are TRBV13 and TRBJ2-7; 15 nucleotides agree with TRBD2. The J segment lost 4 bases and the V segment lost 5 bases, leaving 12 bases of the junction unmatched. Germline V CDR1 and CDR2: PRHDT, FYEKMQ (reference sequence). The CDR3 loop spans 18 amino acids. The CDR3 DNA reads as TGTGCCAGCAGCCGCGGAGGGACTAGCGGGAGGTATCAGTACGAGCAGTACTTC. Translated: CASSRGGTSGRYQYEQYF.

The count of this clone is one. The rearrangement joins TRBV19 to TRBJ1-1; D not certain. V gave up 3 bases and J gave up 0 bases, with 11 bases separating them. The CDR3 sequence is 15 residues long. Germline lookup yields CDR1 LNHDA and CDR2 SQIVND (reference sequence). CDR3 sequence reads: CASSMEGAMNTEAFF. CDR3 coding DNA: TGTGCCAGTAGTATGGAGGGCGCAATGAACACTGAAGCTTTCTTT.

Turning to this clone: At one boundary the junction diverges from the germline segment, which might be a read error. The chain combines TRBV14 with TRBJ1-5; 7 nucleotides line up with TRBD1. The CDR3 consists of 13 residues. Germline CDR1 and CDR2: SGHDN and FVKESK. This CDR3 is CASSKRDRGEKQF. The CDR3 region has the DNA TGTGCCAGCAGCAAACGGGACAGAGGAGAGAAGCAATTT.

The chain has TRBV27 and TRBJ2-2, with a weak D call TRBD2 (6 bases). The CDR3 is 14 residues long. Germline V gene data show CDR1 as MNHEY and CDR2 as SMNVEV (reference sequence). V was clipped by 4 bases and J by 5 bases, with 11 bases between them. CDR3 in DNA: TGTGCCAGCAGTTCCGGGGCGGGGACCGGGGAGCTGTTTTTT. Translated, it gives CASSSGAGTGELFF.

The genes are TRBV7-2 and TRBJ1-3, with D possibly TRBD1 on 6 matching bases. In germline, CDR1 is SGHTA, CDR2 FQGNSA. V was pared by 5 bases and J by 0 bases, with 14 bases between. CDR3 length equals 16 residues. The CDR3: CASSHRVAISGNTIYF. CDR3 coding DNA: TGTGCCAGCAGCCACAGGGTAGCCATCTCTGGAAACACCATATATTTT.

This chain links TRBV7-8 with TRBJ2-1; 9 bases match TRBD2. The CDR3 spans 17 residues. J lost 7 bases, V lost 1 base, and 11 bases had no gene match. CDR1 is SGHVS, CDR2 FQNEAQ, per germline. The CDR3 coding sequence is TGTGCCAGCAGCTTAGTAGGGGCTAGCGGGGTGGTGAATGAGCAGTTCTTC. It encodes CASSLVGASGVVNEQFF.

The chain joins TRBV9 to TRBJ2-1; D gene unclear. V shed 4 bases and J shed 5 bases, with 16 bases lying between them. Germline V gene sequence: CDR1 SGDLS, CDR2 YYNGEE. This CDR3 has 15 amino acids. The CDR3 DNA sequence: TGTGCCAGCAGCATTGCTCTATACCAGGACAATGAGCAGTTCTTC. It is translated as CASSIALYQDNEQFF.

The chain couples TRBV20-1 to TRBJ2-2; 7 bases match TRBD2. J lost 0 bases, V lost 3 bases, and 4 bases had no gene match. The CDR3 length is 15 residues. The germline V gene has CDR1 DFQATT and CDR2 SNEGSKA (reference sequence). This CDR3 reads CSASRLAANTGELFF. In nucleotides, the CDR3 is TGCAGTGCTAGTAGGCTAGCGGCGAACACCGGGGAGCTGTTTTTT.

The chain uses TRBV7-8 and TRBJ1-4; D might be TRBD1 (5 bases). The CDR3 is made up of 15 amino acids. V lost 1 base, J lost 6 bases, and 12 bases lay in between. Germline-derived CDR1 and CDR2 are SGHVS and FQNEAQ. The DNA of the CDR3 is TGTGCCAGCAGCTTAGAAGGGGCGCCGGATGAAAAACTGTTTTTT. This gives the protein CASSLEGAPDEKLFF.

This chain joins TRBV5-1 and TRBJ2-1, with 14 bases matching TRBD2. The CDR3 is 15 residues long. Germline CDR1 SGHRS, CDR2 YFSETQ. The V segment lost 5 bases and the J segment 6 bases; nucleotides outside the gene matches: 4. The CDR3 DNA is TGCGCCAGCAGTCAGGGGACTAGCGGGAGCAATGAGCAGTTCTTC. This codes for CASSQGTSGSNEQFF. Complete variable domain (other parts from reference TRBV5-1 and TRBJ2-1): KAGVTQTPRYLIKTRGQQVTLSCSPISGHRSVSWYQQTPGQGLQFLFEYFSETQRNKGNFPGRFSGRQFSNSRSEMNVSTLELGDSALYLCASSQGTSGSNEQFFGPGTRLTVL.

This rearrangement joins TRBV27 to TRBJ2-1; TRBD2 matches at 11 bases. The V gene's germline CDR1 is MNHEY and CDR2 SMNVEV (reference sequence). The CDR3 length is 14 residues. V gave up 6 bases and J gave up 6 bases; unmatched junction bases: 4. The CDR3 coding sequence is TGTGCCAGCAGGTTAGCGGGAGGGGTCAATGAGCAGTTCTTC. The encoded protein is CASRLAGGVNEQFF.

The chain recombines TRBV7-3 with TRBJ2-1; TRBD2 is a possible D gene (6 bases). Germline loops: CDR1 SGHTA, CDR2 FQGTGA. The CDR3 has 15 residues. V gave up 1 base and J gave up 0 bases, with 7 bases separating them. As DNA, the CDR3 is TGTGCCAGCAGCTTAATCGGGGGCTCCTACAATGAGCAGTTCTTC. Translating gives CASSLIGGSYNEQFF.

The rearrangement joins TRBV19 to TRBJ2-1; TRBD1 matches at 10 bases. The CDR3 totals 15 residues. V trimming: 8 bases; J trimming: 6 bases; junction bases outside the gene matches: 10. The germline gives CDR1 LNHDA, CDR2 SQIVND (reference sequence). The CDR3 nucleotides read TGTGCCAGTGCCCAACTCCGGGACAGGGGCAATGAGCAGTTCTTC. It yields the protein CASAQLRDRGNEQFF.

The chain employs TRBV19 and TRBJ1-1, with TRBD1 matching over 8 bases. The germline CDR1 and CDR2 sequences are LNHDA and SQIVND (reference sequence). CDR3 size: 16 residues. The V and J ends lost 5 bases and 4 bases, in that order; junction bases with no gene match: 12. The CDR3 DNA follows: TGTGCCAGTAGTGCCCCTCAGGGGGCGCCGGTCACTGAAGCTTTCTTT. Translating it yields CASSAPQGAPVTEAFF.

The chain is built from TRBV29-1 and TRBJ2-3; 7 bases are a match to TRBD2. Germline CDR1 is SQVTM and CDR2 is ANQGSEA. CDR3 size: 12 residues. J gave up 4 bases and V 4 bases, and 2 bases lay outside the gene matches. This CDR3 is CSVGRGADTQYF. For the CDR3, the DNA is TGCAGCGTTGGTCGGGGGGCAGATACGCAGTATTTT.

The CDR3 DNA is TGTGCCACCAGTGATTCGGACAGCTTAAAAGAGACCCAGTACTTC. Its protein product is CATSDSDSLKETQYF. The rearrangement uses TRBV24-1 and TRBJ2-5, with D possibly matching TRBD1 (6 bases). Trimming cost V 2 bases and J 3 bases, with 12 bases left between them. In germline, CDR1 is KGHDR, CDR2 SFDVKD. CDR3 length: 15 amino acids.

With respect to this clone: This same CDR3 is encoded by further DNA sequences in the sample. This rearrangement joins TRBV7-3 to TRBJ2-1; D uncertain. From germline, CDR1 is SGHTA and CDR2 FQGTGA. V lost 0 bases to trimming and J lost 5 bases, with 5 bases between them. This CDR3 spans 13 amino acids. Written as DNA, the CDR3 is TGTGCCAGCAGCTTAACGGGCGACAATGAGCAGTTCTTC. This sequence encodes CASSLTGDNEQFF.

The rearrangement links TRBV20-1 to TRBJ2-5; a possible D gene is TRBD2 (5 bases). CDR1 and CDR2 (germline): DFQATT, SNEGSKA (reference sequence). This CDR3 has 11 residues. Deletions cut 5 bases from V and 3 bases from J, with 7 bases between. CDR3 DNA: TGCAGTGCTTGGACTGAAGAGACCCAGTACTTC. Amino acid sequence: CSAWTEETQYF.

The chain joins TRBV27 to TRBJ2-7; TRBD2 matches 13 bases. The CDR3 length is 15 residues. V lost 6 bases, J lost 1 base, and 3 bases stayed unmatched. Germline loops: CDR1 MNHEY, CDR2 SMNVEV (reference sequence). CDR3 in amino acids: CASRRGLAGSYEQYF. In DNA, the CDR3 is TGTGCCAGCAGGAGGGGACTAGCGGGATCCTACGAGCAGTACTTC.

This chain connects TRBV30 to TRBJ1-2; no definite D call. Germline V lookup: CDR1 GTSNPN, CDR2 SVGIG (reference sequence). Trimming cost V 3 bases and J 2 bases, with 13 bases left between them. The CDR3 is 14 amino acids. The CDR3 nucleotides read TGTGCCTGGAGGATGGGAGGGATCAACTATGGCTACACCTTC. It translates to CAWRMGGINYGYTF.

The CDR3 nucleotides read TGTGCCAGCAGTTCACAATCGACAGTTTTGAACACTGAAGCTTTCTTT. Its translation: CASSSQSTVLNTEAFF. V gene TRBV27 combines with J gene TRBJ1-1, with D maybe TRBD1 (5 bases). Germline CDR1 MNHEY, CDR2 SMNVEV (reference sequence). The CDR3 spans 16 residues. V lost 4 bases and J lost 0, with 15 bases in between.